The clone carrying this T cell receptor (beta chain) showed up just a few times. The antigen is not known. The data belong to a study of response to subunit inactivated influenza vaccine. General observations from the study: Authors suggested seasonal influenza vaccinations each recruit few new T cells.

Via MiXCR, TCRdb re-called the RT-PCR reads, giving one row per CDR3 protein. The table has approximately 500,000 distinct CDR3 sequences, about an eighth seen once; the top ten hold 10% to 15%. Germline V CDR1 and CDR2: SGHKS, YYEKEE (reference sequence). This CDR3 region has 16 residues. The V and J ends lost 5 bases and 1 base, in that order; junction bases with no gene match: 8. The source material was PBMCs from blood, sampled 45 days after vaccination. This receptor was obtained from a man in his fifties or sixties who received an inactivated influenza vaccine. This chain joins TRBV5-5 and TRBJ2-3; 9 bases match TRBD2. The CDR3, as DNA: TGTGCCAGCAGGTCAGGCCCTAGCGGGGGCACAGATACGCAGTATTTT. Translated: CASRSGPSGGTDTQYF.